This T cell receptor beta chain was retrieved from a study of blood T cells in healthy people across ages (dated by TCRdb to about 2015). About the investigation overall: Template switching captured roughly one uniquely barcoded TCR beta cDNA molecule per two T cells in model experiments. Using deep sequencing normalized with unique cDNA molecular identifiers, the study measured how TCR beta repertoire diversity changes with age. Donors were grouped into four age groups: young (average roughly 15 years), middle-aged (about 40), aged (roughly 67) and long-lived (around 82). To avoid experimental bias, donors of different ages were spread randomly across the sequencing lanes. For two donors (one aged 18 to 29 and one aged 80 or older), the study analyzed two additional independent replicas of 1 million unique cDNA reads from the same blood draw.

Donors were 40 or so systemically healthy Caucasian individuals from Russia aged roughly 6 to 95 years. Each donor gave about 10 milliliters of peripheral blood, drawn into EDTA-treated Vacutainer tubes. Ficoll-Paque density-gradient centrifugation was used to isolate PBMCs, with at least 6 million per sample. Trizol reagent was used to extract total RNA from the PBMCs, yielding at least 6 micrograms per sample. For every donor, flow cytometry on a PBMC aliquot measured the percentage of naive CD45RAhigh/CD27high T cells. Library method: 5' RACE. Data came from an Illumina HiSeq 2500. A second 7 to 11 cycle PCR used a sample-barcoded 5' primer and a J-beta primer mix. A unique molecular identifier was introduced onto each TCR beta cDNA molecule by a template-switch 5' adaptor carrying 12 random nucleotides. Each sample yielded at least 3 million CDR3-containing paired-end reads. First-strand cDNA synthesis was performed from all RNA using the Mint cDNA synthesis kit, with priming by a TRBC-specific oligonucleotide. All cDNA was treated with uracil-DNA glycosylase and then went through a first 18-cycle PCR with the universal primers M1SS and BC2_uni_R. The authors processed their data as follows. Normalization of each sample was performed by random selection of 1 million high-quality reads, each carrying a distinct molecular identifier. Instead of being binned into consensus sequences, reads with shared molecular identifiers were discarded. MiTCR, set to a Q25 quality threshold and the strictest error-elimination algorithm, was used for CDR3 identification, clonotype clustering and error correction. A nonparametric unseen species model with Euler transformation was used to estimate a lower bound on total TCR beta diversity. Using fastp trimming at Q25 and MiXCR clonotype assembly, TCRdb reanalyzed the public sequencing data and kept in-frame beta chains. Duplicate CDR3 protein sequences are folded into a single record with the most common DNA and genes. The V and J calls were not made by the authors but by TCRdb's processing. The sample table shows about 640,000 distinct CDR3 sequences, and about 54% are seen once. Around 37% of the sample is in the top ten clones.

A remark on this clonotype: Its antigen has not been determined. A read error may produce the germline difference seen at one junction end.

From its cysteine to its phenylalanine, the CDR3 spans 14 amino acids. The kept DNA is CDR3 alone, 42 bases in frame from the first base. CDR1 SGHRS and CDR2 YFSETQ were looked up in the germline V gene. Overall study outcomes, separate from this receptor: Compared with the aged group, more naive CD4+ T cells, fewer expanded clones and increased TCR diversity were shown by the long-lived group, suggesting age selection. The percentage of naive T cells measured by flow cytometry correlated strongly with observed TCR beta diversity. As age increased, observed TCR beta diversity per million T cells dropped in a roughly linear way, and a significant reduction was already evident by age approximately 40. Donor CMV infection status was unknown, potentially confounding age-related changes in expanded clonotypes. Estimates of total diversity based on one million sequenced T cells were considered lower bounds and underestimates. Since profiling was done on bulk unsorted PBMCs, naive and antigen-experienced compartments could not be conclusively compared.

The chain is assembled from TRBV5-1 and TRBJ2-7, with the identity of the D gene unclear. The sequencing input was blood. The receptor's source is a man aged 60 to 75 in good health. The DNA sequence is TGCGCCGGCAGCTTTGGCAGAGACCCCCACGAGCAGTACTTC. This yields the protein CAGSFGRDPHEQYF.